These T cell receptor beta chains were read from a single sample in a study of blood T cell repertoires in COVID-19. Produced via immunoSEQ multiplex PCR; TCRdb's table is partial and in-frame only. The sample carries roughly 250,000 clones, around nine tenths recorded once. The specimen was peripheral blood. The receptors come from a man between 35 and 55 years old who had recovered from COVID-19. Both conserved end residues are part of each CDR3. The order of the fields is clone size, D gene, J gene, V gene, CDR3 length, CDR3 protein, CDR3 DNA. The D gene is left open where the match is weak. Clone size is not always given. Where it is, it says once, few, many or a class for expanded clones.

NA NA TRBJ1-6 TRBV19 13 CASSIGEGAPLHF TGTGCCAGTAGTATTGGCGAGGGGGCACCCCTCCACTTT
NA TRBD2 TRBJ2-1 TRBV7-9 16 CASSPTLAGGHGEQFF TGTGCCAGCAGCCCGACTCTAGCGGGGGGGCACGGTGAGCAGTTCTTC
NA NA TRBJ1-4 TRBV7-2 14 CASSLVGEGEKLFF TGTGCCAGCAGCTTAGTAGGGGAGGGTGAAAAACTGTTTTTT
NA NA TRBJ2-6 TRBV2 15 CASSGRGSGANVLTF TGTGCCAGCAGTGGTCGAGGCTCTGGGGCCAACGTCCTGACTTTC
NA NA TRBJ2-2 TRBV5-4 14 CASSLSGGTRELFF TGTGCCAGCAGCTTGTCAGGGGGGACCCGGGAGCTGTTTTTT
NA NA TRBJ2-5 TRBV10-3 15 CAISEFGVVGETQYF TGTGCCATCAGTGAGTTCGGGGTTGTAGGAGAGACCCAGTACTTC
NA NA TRBJ1-2 TRBV15 14 CATSSLGLFYGYTF TGTGCCACCAGCAGCTTGGGACTGTTCTATGGCTACACCTTC
NA NA TRBJ1-2 TRBV3-1/TRBV3-2 13 CASSTNSNYGYTF TGTGCCAGCAGCACAAATTCTAACTATGGCTACACCTTC
NA TRBD2 TRBJ2-7 TRBV6-6 16 CASSSWTSGRGDEQYF TGTGCCAGCAGTTCCTGGACTAGCGGGAGAGGCGACGAGCAGTACTTC
NA TRBD1 TRBJ1-1 TRBV7-2 14 CASSFGQANTEAFF TGTGCCAGCAGCTTCGGACAGGCGAACACTGAAGCTTTCTTT
NA NA TRBJ1-2 TRBV14 13 CASSQIQTRGYTF TGTGCCAGCAGCCAAATCCAGACTCGAGGCTACACCTTC
NA NA TRBJ2-4 TRBV20-1 17 CSASRGSGILAKNIQYF TGCAGTGCTAGTAGGGGATCAGGGATCCTAGCCAAAAACATTCAGTACTTC
NA TRBD2 TRBJ2-7 TRBV7-2 14 CASSSPPRGVEQYF TGTGCCAGCAGCTCCCCCCCCCGGGGGGTCGAGCAGTACTTC
NA TRBD2 TRBJ2-7 TRBV4-1 14 CASRRLAGIYEQYF TGCGCCAGCAGGCGACTAGCGGGCATCTACGAGCAGTACTTC
NA NA TRBJ1-1 TRBV20-1 14 CSASEGGIATEAFF TGCAGTGCTAGTGAGGGGGGTATCGCCACTGAAGCTTTCTTT
NA TRBD2 TRBJ2-2 TRBV15 16 CATSRLAGAGTGELFF TGTGCCACCAGCAGGCTAGCGGGAGCCGGCACCGGGGAGCTGTTTTTT
NA NA TRBJ1-2 TRBV29-1 12 CSVGEVSRGYTF TGCAGCGTTGGGGAGGTGTCGCGGGGCTACACCTTC
NA NA TRBJ1-2 TRBV19 12 CASIFPSGGYTF TGTGCCAGTATCTTCCCTTCCGGGGGCTACACCTTC
NA NA TRBJ1-2 TRBV25-1 14 CASSEERANYGYTF TGTGCCAGCAGTGAGGAGAGGGCAAACTATGGCTACACCTTC
NA NA TRBJ1-1 TRBV5-8 14 CASSPGQRVTEAFF TGTGCCAGCAGCCCGGGACAAAGAGTCACTGAAGCTTTCTTT
NA NA TRBJ2-7 TRBV5-1 15 CASSRTLGPTYEQYF TGCGCCAGCAGCCGTACCTTGGGGCCGACCTACGAGCAGTACTTC
NA TRBD1 TRBJ2-7 TRBV19 14 CASSKGTGAYEQYF TGTGCCAGTAGTAAAGGGACAGGGGCCTACGAGCAGTACTTC
NA TRBD1 TRBJ2-5 TRBV12-5 13 CASGGTGGETQYF TGTGCTAGTGGTGGGACAGGGGGAGAGACCCAGTACTTC
NA NA TRBJ2-2 TRBV19 17 CASSISGTPMYTGELFF TGTGCCAGTAGTATAAGCGGCACCCCGATGTACACCGGGGAGCTGTTTTTT
NA TRBD1 TRBJ1-2 TRBV7-9 12 CASSSTGYGYTF TGTGCCAGCAGCTCGACAGGGTATGGCTACACCTTC
NA NA TRBJ2-3 TRBV10-1 14 CASSSGKSWDTQYF TGCGCCAGCAGTTCAGGGAAATCGTGGGATACGCAGTATTTT
few NA TRBJ2-7 TRBV7-9 12 CASSFLGSEQYF TGTGCCAGCAGCTTTCTTGGGAGTGAGCAGTACTTC
NA TRBD1 TRBJ1-3 TRBV6-5 14 CASRRQGSGNTIYF TGTGCCAGCAGGCGACAGGGGTCTGGAAACACCATATATTTT
once TRBD1 TRBJ1-4 TRBV10-2 13 CASRGEGQGKLFF TGCGCCAGCAGAGGGGAGGGACAGGGGAAACTGTTTTTT